This TCR beta chain originates from a study of blood T cell repertoires in COVID-19. Across the study: In each case, the material was cDNA or gDNA derived from T cells, B-cell-depleted T cells, or PBMCs.

The CDR3 contains 13 residues. Between the trimmed V and J ends, which lost 7 bases and 2 bases, there was a span of 9 bases. The table came from immunoSEQ multiplex PCR; TCRdb's copy has only in-frame clones and leaves some out. The table lists a few hundred thousand clones, approximately 89% of them singletons. Sequencing was done on a sample of peripheral blood. The sequence came from a woman aged 60-70 years with COVID-19, enrolled during active disease. J is TRBJ1-5 and V is TRBV12-3 or TRBV12-4; D unresolved. The CDR3 spells CASTSRGNQPQHF. CDR3 DNA: TGTGCCAGCACTTCGAGGGGCAATCAGCCCCAGCATTTT.